These 13 T cell receptor beta chains were sequenced from one sample in a study of T cells after yellow fever vaccination. TCRdb reprocessed the 5' RACE reads via MiXCR and lists one record per CDR3 protein. The sample has hundreds of thousands of distinct CDR3 sequences, about an eighth seen once. The sample here was CD4+ T cells sorted from PBMCs, taken 15 days after the yellow fever booster vaccination. These receptors were collected from a man between 18 and 35 years old who received the YFV17D yellow fever vaccine.

CDR3 sequence reads: CATSDSTGITDTQYF. The DNA of the CDR3 is TGTGCCACCAGTGATTCGACAGGGATCACAGATACGCAGTATTTT. The chain couples TRBV24-1 to TRBJ2-3; 7 bases line up with TRBD1. Trimming cost V 2 bases and J 2 bases; bases outside gene matches: 3. The length of the CDR3 is 15 residues. The germline gives CDR1 KGHDR, CDR2 SFDVKD.

The rearrangement links TRBV6-2 or TRBV6-3 to TRBJ2-2; 7 nucleotides match TRBD1. There are 14 residues in the CDR3. The J segment lost 4 bases and the V segment lost 6 bases, leaving 5 bases of the junction unmatched. Per the germline V gene, CDR1 is MNHEY and CDR2 is SVGEGT. The DNA for the CDR3 is TGTGCCAGCAGACACGCAGGGGGCACCGGGGAGCTGTTTTTT. Translated, it gives CASRHAGGTGELFF.

This clonotype has at least ten counts. This sequence joins TRBV5-8 and TRBJ2-4; 15 bases align to TRBD2. CDR3 length equals 19 residues. The V segment lost 4 bases and the J segment 3 bases; nucleotides outside the gene matches: 11. Germline-derived CDR1 and CDR2 are SGHTS and YDEGEE. The CDR3 nucleotides read TGTGCCAGCAGCGTCGGACTAGCGGGGGGGTTGTCAGGCAAAAACATTCAGTACTTC. The encoded protein is CASSVGLAGGLSGKNIQYF.

This clonotype was seen more than once but under ten times. J is TRBJ1-2 and V is TRBV25-1, with 7 bases aligning to TRBD1. This CDR3 is 12 amino acids long. V shed 6 bases, J shed 6 bases, and the junction held 4 bases outside the gene matches. CDR1 and CDR2 from the germline V gene are MGHDK and SYGVNS. The CDR3 sequence is CASRGTEDGYTF. The DNA for the CDR3 is TGTGCCAGCAGGGGGACAGAGGATGGCTACACCTTC.

This clonotype has just a few counts. The CDR3 loop is CASSQDKGGTQYF. CDR3 nucleotides: TGCGCCAGCAGCCAAGATAAGGGGGGGACCCAGTACTTC. The genes are TRBV4-3 and TRBJ2-5; D tentatively fits TRBD1 or TRBD2 (6 bases each). Germline V gives CDR1 LGHNA, CDR2 YSLEER. The length of the CDR3 is 13 residues. V lost 0 bases and J lost 7, with 9 bases in between.

The genes are TRBV6-2 or TRBV6-3 and TRBJ2-7; TRBD1 is a possible D gene (6 bases). CDR1 is MNHEY, CDR2 SVGEGT, per germline. The V end was cut by 4 bases, the J end by 5 bases, with 24 bases between. The CDR3 totals 17 residues. The CDR3 DNA reads as TGTGCCAGCAGTTCCTTCAGGACCAGGGGAAAAGCTCACGAGCAGTACTTC. This gives the protein CASSSFRTRGKAHEQYF.

At least ten counts were recorded for this clonotype. J is TRBJ1-1 and V is TRBV5-1; TRBD1 aligns across 7 bases. CDR3 length equals 14 residues. V lost 0 bases to trimming and J lost 5 bases; unmatched junction nucleotides: 4. Germline V gene lookup returns CDR1 SGHRS and CDR2 YFSETQ. CDR3 in amino acids: CASSLGTGDTEAFF. As DNA, the CDR3 is TGCGCCAGCAGCTTGGGCACAGGGGATACTGAAGCTTTCTTT.

The table lists this clonotype with a few counts. The rearrangement joins TRBV9 to TRBJ2-1; D assignment may be TRBD1 or TRBD2 (5 bases each). Germline V gene lookup returns CDR1 SGDLS and CDR2 YYNGEE. The CDR3 runs to 15 residues. Trimming left V 4 bases short and J 2 bases short, with 13 bases between. CDR3 DNA sequence: TGTGCCAGCAGCACTGGGGACCCTCCCTACAATGAGCAGTTCTTC. This gives the protein CASSTGDPPYNEQFF.

This clonotype was counted at least ten times. The chain employs TRBV6-4 and TRBJ2-2; D unresolved. The CDR3 has 14 residues. V lost 3 bases and J lost 1, with 6 bases in between. From germline, CDR1 is MRHNA and CDR2 SNTAGT. The CDR3 DNA reads as TGTGCCAGCAGTGAGGGGTTGAACACCGGGGAGCTGTTTTTT. Amino acids: CASSEGLNTGELFF.

The chain combines TRBV5-8 with TRBJ2-7, with D possibly TRBD2 on 6 matching bases. This CDR3 is 16 amino acids long. Trimming pared 0 bases from V and 0 bases from J, leaving 13 bases between. CDR1 is SGHTS and CDR2 is YDEGEE in the germline V gene. In nucleotides, the CDR3 is TGTGCCAGCAGCTTGGGATTGGGGGGAGCCTCCTACGAGCAGTACTTC. This codes for CASSLGLGGASYEQYF.

This clonotype turned up a few times. The J gene is TRBJ1-1, the V gene TRBV7-2; D uncertain. Between the trimmed V and J ends, which lost 5 bases and 10 bases, there was a span of 11 bases. Germline V gene sequence: CDR1 SGHTA, CDR2 FQGNSA. The CDR3 is 11 amino acids. Here the CDR3 reads CASSLLRVAFF. CDR3 bases: TGTGCCAGCAGCCTACTACGGGTAGCTTTCTTT.

There are a few counts of this clonotype. The genes are TRBV5-4 and TRBJ2-5; D is uncertain. Trimming cost V 0 bases and J 5 bases, with 8 bases left between them. The germline V gene has CDR1 SGHNT and CDR2 YYREEE (reference sequence). The CDR3 covers 13 residues. The CDR3 reads CASSLEQSETQYF. DNA for the CDR3: TGTGCCAGCAGCTTGGAACAGAGCGAGACCCAGTACTTC.

This clonotype has ten or more counts. The CDR3 DNA sequence: TGTGCCAGCAGTTTAACCCATCAGCCCCAGCATTTT. Amino acids: CASSLTHQPQHF. The V call is TRBV28, the J call TRBJ1-5; D remains unclear. The CDR3 is 12 amino acids. Germline CDR1 is MDHEN and CDR2 is SYDVKM. V was pared by 2 bases and J by 5 bases, with 4 bases between.